This T cell receptor beta chain is drawn from a study of blood T cell repertoires in COVID-19. This table comes from immunoSEQ multiplex PCR, and its TCRdb copy is limited to in-frame clones, with some not included. The table shows 150,000 to 200,000 clones, with around 82% occurring only once. The CDR3 is 14 residues long. Trimming took off 2 bases at V and 0 bases at J, with 6 bases between the two ends. Germline CDR1 is MDHEN and CDR2 is SYDVKM. This rearrangement joins TRBV28 to TRBJ2-3; a possible D gene is TRBD2 (6 bases). The sequenced sample consisted of peripheral blood. This receptor was taken from a man aged 65-85 years with active or convalescent COVID-19. The CDR3: CASSLAGSTDTQYF. Written as DNA, the CDR3 is TGTGCCAGCAGTTTAGCGGGAAGCACAGATACGCAGTATTTT.